The 28 T cell receptor beta chains below come from one sample, sequenced in a study of chemoradiotherapy in HPV16-positive cancers. TCRdb's copy holds only in-frame clones and misses some; the assay was immunoSEQ multiplex PCR. Of fewer than 70,000 clones in the sample, under 95% were seen once. The sample in question was blood, obtained from a patient who underwent chemoradiotherapy. These receptor sequences come from a human donor with HPV-associated anogenital cancer.

This clone was detected only once. The rearrangement links TRBV9 to TRBJ2-7, with TRBD1 matching 9 bases. Germline lookup yields CDR1 SGDLS and CDR2 YYNGEE. The CDR3 has 14 amino acids. Trimming took 0 bases from V and 4 from J; bases not matched to a gene: 2. The CDR3, as DNA: TGTGCCAGCAGCGTAGCGGACAGGGGATACGAGCAGTACTTC. It specifies CASSVADRGYEQYF.

This clone showed up just once. The chain is built from TRBV5-8 and TRBJ1-2, with TRBD1 as a possible D gene (5 bases). Trimming took 4 bases from V and 3 from J, leaving 13 bases between them. The CDR3 loop spans 14 amino acids. Germline CDR1 and CDR2: SGHTS and YDEGEE. CDR3 nucleotides: TGTGCCAGCAGCCGTATGGGAGGGGACTATGGCTACACCTTC. Translating it yields CASSRMGGDYGYTF.

This clone was recorded once. The rearrangement uses TRBV7-2 and TRBJ2-1; 14 bases agree with TRBD2. V was pared by 7 bases and J by 6 bases, with 5 bases of the junction left unmatched. The CDR3 length is 15 residues. CDR1 and CDR2 (germline): SGHTA, FQGNSA. As DNA, the CDR3 is TGTGCCAGCACCCAGGGACTAGCGGGAGTCAATGAGCAGTTCTTC. Translation: CASTQGLAGVNEQFF. The entire variable domain, with the rest obtained from reference TRBV7-2 and TRBJ2-1, is as follows: GAGVSQSPSNKVTEKGKDVELRCDPISGHTALYWYRQSLGQGLEFLIYFQGNSAPDKSGLPSDRFSAERTGGSVSTLTIQRTQQEDSAVYLCASTQGLAGVNEQFFGPGTRLTVL.

The chain carries TRBV19 and TRBJ2-1; D possibly matches TRBD1 or TRBD2 (6 bases each). CDR3 size: 13 residues. The germline V gene has CDR1 LNHDA and CDR2 SQIVND (reference sequence). The ends were cut back, 7 bases at V and 8 bases at J, with 15 bases in the middle. CDR3 loop: CASKERGDHEQFF. Written as DNA, the CDR3 is TGTGCCAGTAAGGAGAGGGGGGACCATGAGCAGTTCTTC.

This sequence joins TRBV27 and TRBJ2-1; D perhaps matches TRBD1 (7 bases). The germline V gene has CDR1 MNHEY and CDR2 SMNVEV (reference sequence). This CDR3 has 18 amino acids. V dropped 5 bases and J dropped 2 bases, with 22 bases sitting between them. The CDR3 protein is CASSPGGLGLLPYNEQFF. The CDR3 bases are TGTGCCAGCAGTCCAGGGGGTCTGGGACTCCTTCCCTACAATGAGCAGTTCTTC.

The CDR3 region has the DNA TGTGCCAGCAGTGAAGGATGGGAGGAGGCAGATACGCAGTATTTT. The encoded protein is CASSEGWEEADTQYF. The rearrangement joins TRBV2 to TRBJ2-3; TRBD2 is a possible D gene (6 bases). Per germline, CDR1 SNHLY and CDR2 FYNNEI. Trimming pared 1 base from V and 4 bases from J, leaving 12 bases between. The CDR3 contains 15 residues. Filled out from reference TRBV2 and TRBJ2-3, the complete variable domain reads EPEVTQTPSHQVTQMGQEVILRCVPISNHLYFYWYRQILGQKVEFLVSFYNNEISEKSEIFDDQFSVERPDGSNFTLKIRSTKLEDSAMYFCASSEGWEEADTQYFGPGTRLTVL.

This chain connects TRBV4-3 to TRBJ1-4; 10 bases line up with TRBD1. After removal of 2 bases from V and 1 base from J, the junction contained 1 base not matched to a gene. This CDR3 has 16 amino acids. Germline CDR1 LGHNA, CDR2 YSLEER. DNA of the CDR3: TGCGCCAGCAGCCAAAGGGACAGGGGAACTAATGAAAAACTGTTTTTT. Amino acids: CASSQRDRGTNEKLFF.

V and J are TRBV5-1 and TRBJ2-5; D may be TRBD1 (6 bases). Deletions cut 1 base from V and 5 bases from J, with 12 bases between. Germline values: CDR1 SGHRS, CDR2 YFSETQ. The CDR3 is 14 amino acids. The CDR3 loop reads CASSLTGMSETQYF. The CDR3 DNA sequence: TGCGCCAGCAGCTTGACAGGGATGTCGGAGACCCAGTACTTC.

The chain recombines TRBV13 with TRBJ2-5; possibly TRBD1 for D (6 bases). Germline V CDR1 and CDR2: PRHDT, FYEKMQ (reference sequence). Trimming pared 3 bases from V and 2 bases from J, leaving 10 bases between. The CDR3 spans 14 residues. The CDR3 bases are TGTGCCAGCAGCTTCGGACAGCCGCAAGAGACCCAGTACTTC. Its protein product is CASSFGQPQETQYF.

This chain joins TRBV2 and TRBJ2-5; D may be TRBD1 (6 bases). The CDR3 extends over 13 amino acids. Trimming left V 7 bases short and J 4 bases short, with 13 bases between. Germline-derived CDR1 and CDR2 are SNHLY and FYNNEI. In DNA, the CDR3 is TGTGCCAGCACGGCAGGGGTGGGAGAGACCCAGTACTTC. It translates to CASTAGVGETQYF. Using reference TRBV2 and TRBJ2-5 for the parts outside the CDR3, the full variable domain is EPEVTQTPSHQVTQMGQEVILRCVPISNHLYFYWYRQILGQKVEFLVSFYNNEISEKSEIFDDQFSVERPDGSNFTLKIRSTKLEDSAMYFCASTAGVGETQYFGPGTRLLVL.

V gene TRBV19 combines with J gene TRBJ1-6; no clear D. In germline, CDR1 is LNHDA, CDR2 SQIVND (reference sequence). Deletions cut 3 bases from V and 0 bases from J, with 9 bases between. The CDR3 runs to 16 residues. For the CDR3, the DNA is TGTGCCAGTAGTATCCCCGGGAGCTCCTATAATTCACCCCTCCACTTT. This codes for CASSIPGSSYNSPLHF.

V usage is TRBV19 and J usage is TRBJ1-6; D is uncertain. V was shortened by 5 bases and J by 5 bases, with 16 bases between the two germline ends. The CDR3 is made up of 16 amino acids. CDR1 and CDR2 (germline): LNHDA, SQIVND (reference sequence). The CDR3, as DNA: TGTGCCAGTAGTTCCAATCGACCTAGGGATAATTCACCCCTCCACTTT. Residues: CASSSNRPRDNSPLHF. The complete variable domain, with remaining parts taken from reference TRBV19 and TRBJ1-6, reads DGGITQSPKYLFRKEGQNVTLSCEQNLNHDAMYWYRQDPGQGLRLIYYSQIVNDFQKGDIAEGYSVSREKKESFPLTVTSAQKNPTAFYLCASSSNRPRDNSPLHFGNGTRLTVT.

The rearrangement joins TRBV6-5 to TRBJ2-7; D is tentatively TRBD1 or TRBD2 (5 bases each). CDR1 MNHEY and CDR2 SVGAGI come from the germline V gene. CDR3 size: 13 residues. V was cut by 5 bases and J by 9 bases, with 17 bases left in between. The CDR3, as DNA: TGTGCCAGCAGTAACCGGGACCCTTCCGCGCAGTACTTC. As protein: CASSNRDPSAQYF.

This chain uses TRBV25-1 with TRBJ1-6, with 9 bases matching TRBD1. J lost 10 bases, V lost 1 base, and 8 bases had no gene match. Germline V gene lookup returns CDR1 MGHDK and CDR2 SYGVNS. The CDR3 sequence is 16 residues long. The CDR3, as DNA: TGTGCCAGCAGTGAATCTCTCGGACAGGGGAAGTCACCCCTCCACTTT. This encodes CASSESLGQGKSPLHF.

The CDR3 DNA is TGTGCCACACAGGTGAACGGGAGAAGGTTAGAGACCCAGTACTTC. Its protein product is CATQVNGRRLETQYF. The rearrangement uses TRBV5-4 and TRBJ2-5, with D tentatively TRBD2 (6 bases). The CDR3 sequence is 15 residues long. Germline V gene data show CDR1 as SGHNT and CDR2 as YYREEE (reference sequence). V was shortened by 9 bases and J by 4 bases, with 22 bases between the two germline ends.

This rearrangement joins TRBV5-4 to TRBJ2-1; D possibly corresponds to TRBD2 (6 bases). CDR1 and CDR2 from the germline V gene are SGHNT and YYREEE (reference sequence). This CDR3 contains 16 residues. V gave up 4 bases and J gave up 7 bases, with 21 bases separating them. CDR3 sequence: CASSDPGLIPLNEQFF. The CDR3 DNA follows: TGTGCCAGCAGCGACCCGGGACTCATTCCTTTGAATGAGCAGTTCTTC.

This clone has a single count. The rearrangement uses TRBV6-5 and TRBJ2-1; perhaps TRBD1 as D (6 bases). Trimming took 10 bases from V and 4 from J, leaving 17 bases between them. Germline values: CDR1 MNHEY, CDR2 SVGAGI. The CDR3 is made up of 14 amino acids. CDR3 loop: CATTRDTFYNEQFF. As DNA, the CDR3 is TGTGCCACCACCCGGGACACCTTTTACAATGAGCAGTTCTTC.

V and J are TRBV7-2 and TRBJ2-5; 8 nucleotides align to TRBD1. Per germline, CDR1 SGHTA and CDR2 FQGNSA. The CDR3 loop spans 18 amino acids. Unmatched junction bases numbered 14, after V lost 5 bases and J lost 0 bases. The CDR3 nucleotides read TGTGCCAGCAGCCCTCCAGACAGGGGAAGTCGGTACCAAGAGACCCAGTACTTC. Translated, it gives CASSPPDRGSRYQETQYF.

This clone showed up just a few times. The chain carries TRBV6-5 and TRBJ1-1, with TRBD1 as a possible D gene (5 bases). The CDR3 is 15 residues long. Germline V CDR1 and CDR2: MNHEY, SVGAGI. The V end was cut by 7 bases, the J end by 5 bases, with 20 bases between. CDR3 loop: CASISPRGRETEAFF. The CDR3 coding sequence is TGTGCCAGCATCTCCCCTAGGGGCAGGGAAACTGAAGCTTTCTTT.

The V call is TRBV6-9, the J call TRBJ2-5; 8 bases agree with TRBD1. The CDR3 length is 16 residues. Looked up from germline, CDR1 is MNHGY and CDR2 is SVAAGI. The ends lost 2 bases at V and 3 bases at J; junction bases unmatched: 8. The CDR3: CASSYRPGQEKETQYF. The CDR3 nucleotides read TGTGCCAGCAGTTATAGGCCGGGACAGGAAAAAGAGACCCAGTACTTC.

V gene TRBV11-3 combines with J gene TRBJ1-6, with 11 positions matching TRBD1. Germline values: CDR1 SGHNT, CDR2 YENEEA. V trimming: 4 bases; J trimming: 6 bases; junction bases outside the gene matches: 2. CDR3 length: 15 residues. CDR3 sequence (DNA): TGTGCCAGCAGCTCTGGGACAGGGGGTAATTCACCCCTCCACTTT. Its protein product is CASSSGTGGNSPLHF. Using reference TRBV11-3 and TRBJ1-6 for the parts outside the CDR3, the full variable domain is EAGVVQSPRYKIIEKKQPVAFWCNPISGHNTLYWYLQNLGQGPELLIRYENEEAVDDSQLPKDRFSAERLKGVDSTLKIQPAELGDSAVYLCASSSGTGGNSPLHFGNGTRLTVT.

The genes are TRBV6-5 and TRBJ2-7; D possibly corresponds to TRBD1 (6 bases). The germline V gene has CDR1 MNHEY and CDR2 SVGAGI. Trimming shortened V by 5 bases and J by 2 bases, and 13 bases separated the two germline ends. This CDR3 comprises 14 residues. CDR3: CASSRQAVTYEQYF. In DNA form, the CDR3 reads TGTGCCAGCAGTCGACAGGCGGTAACCTACGAGCAGTACTTC.

The V call is TRBV19, the J call TRBJ2-3, with TRBD1 matching over 10 bases. The length of the CDR3 is 17 residues. CDR1 and CDR2 from the germline V gene are LNHDA and SQIVND (reference sequence). V trimming: 6 bases; J trimming: 5 bases; junction bases outside the gene matches: 14. The CDR3 reads CASRDPPGTGEKDTQYF. The CDR3 bases are TGTGCCAGTAGAGATCCTCCCGGGACAGGGGAAAAAGATACGCAGTATTTT.

This clone has a single count. J is TRBJ2-7 and V is TRBV7-2, with D perhaps matching TRBD2 (5 bases). Trimming left V 1 base short and J 3 bases short, with 13 bases between. In germline, CDR1 is SGHTA, CDR2 FQGNSA. The CDR3 has 15 residues. The DNA for the CDR3 is TGTGCCAGCAGCTTAGGACGACCGGGGATCTACGAGCAGTACTTC. Protein product: CASSLGRPGIYEQYF.

The chain combines TRBV19 with TRBJ2-5, with a weak D call TRBD2 (5 bases). The better agreement between TRBJ2-7 and the DNA end casts doubt on the J call. This CDR3 has 14 residues. Germline CDR1 is LNHDA and CDR2 is SQIVND (reference sequence). The CDR3, as DNA: TGTGCCAGTAGTAGAGGACTGTACTCCTACGAGCAGTACTTC. Protein: CASSRGLYSYEQYF.

The chain has TRBV7-2 and TRBJ2-7; D remains unclear. CDR3 length equals 14 residues. Germline CDR1 reads SGHTA; CDR2 reads FQGNSA. V was pared by 1 base and J by 0 bases, with 7 bases between. The CDR3: CASSLVGSSYEQYF. The DNA of the CDR3 is TGTGCCAGCAGCTTAGTCGGTAGCTCCTACGAGCAGTACTTC.

The chain is built from TRBV7-9 and TRBJ1-5, with 9 bases aligning to TRBD1. Germline V gives CDR1 SEHNR, CDR2 FQNEAQ (reference sequence). The junction had 9 bases not matched to a gene; V was cut back by 6 bases and J by 6 bases. CDR3 length: 15 residues. The DNA of the CDR3 is TGTGCCAGCAGTACGCCGGGACAGGGTGGTCAGCCCCAGCATTTT. Translated: CASSTPGQGGQPQHF. The variable domain in full, with the rest retrieved from reference TRBV7-9 and TRBJ1-5, is DTGVSQNPRHKITKRGQNVTFRCDPISEHNRLYWYRQTLGQGPEFLTYFQNEAQLEKSRLLSDRFSAERPKGSFSTLEIQRTEQGDSAMYLCASSTPGQGGQPQHFGDGTRLSIL.

This sequence joins TRBV5-5 and TRBJ1-5, with no clear D. This CDR3 is 13 amino acids long. Germline CDR1 and CDR2: SGHKS and YYEKEE (reference sequence). Trimming took off 4 bases at V and 6 bases at J, with 11 bases between the two ends. As DNA, the CDR3 is TGTGCCAGCAGCCCGGACGCAAGTCAGCCCCAGCATTTT. Its protein product is CASSPDASQPQHF.